This T cell receptor (beta chain) stems from a study of cytomegalovirus exposure and HLA in healthy donors. Study context: Across more than 350 genotyped donors, around 80% landed in the Caucasian-associated ancestry cluster. The study's findings and limits: An observed cluster of highly shared sequence variants was recorded as a likely sequencing artifact.

Points on this clone: Its antigen is unidentified.

60 Vbeta and 13 Jbeta primers were used in PCR. Libraries were prepared by immunoSEQ multiplex PCR; TCRdb keeps only in-frame clonotypes and omits some of them. The sample has over 80,000 clones, 82% seen once. Germline V gene sequence: CDR1 KGHSH, CDR2 LQKENI. Trimming shortened V by 3 bases and J by 4 bases, and 12 bases separated the two germline ends. The CDR3 covers 14 residues. The chain carries TRBV18 and TRBJ1-2, with D unresolved. Material: PBMCs. This TCR came from a man aged 50-59 years in good health and CMV-seronegative. The CDR3, as DNA: TGTGCCAGCTCACCTGGCCCCGGGAGCTATGGCTACACCTTC. It codes for CASSPGPGSYGYTF. The full variable domain, completed using reference TRBV18 and TRBJ1-2, is NAGVMQNPRHLVRRRGQEARLRCSPMKGHSHVYWYRQLPEEGLKFMVYLQKENIIDESGMPKERFSAEFPKEGPSILRIQQVVRGDSAAYFCASSPGPGSYGYTFGSGTRLTVV.